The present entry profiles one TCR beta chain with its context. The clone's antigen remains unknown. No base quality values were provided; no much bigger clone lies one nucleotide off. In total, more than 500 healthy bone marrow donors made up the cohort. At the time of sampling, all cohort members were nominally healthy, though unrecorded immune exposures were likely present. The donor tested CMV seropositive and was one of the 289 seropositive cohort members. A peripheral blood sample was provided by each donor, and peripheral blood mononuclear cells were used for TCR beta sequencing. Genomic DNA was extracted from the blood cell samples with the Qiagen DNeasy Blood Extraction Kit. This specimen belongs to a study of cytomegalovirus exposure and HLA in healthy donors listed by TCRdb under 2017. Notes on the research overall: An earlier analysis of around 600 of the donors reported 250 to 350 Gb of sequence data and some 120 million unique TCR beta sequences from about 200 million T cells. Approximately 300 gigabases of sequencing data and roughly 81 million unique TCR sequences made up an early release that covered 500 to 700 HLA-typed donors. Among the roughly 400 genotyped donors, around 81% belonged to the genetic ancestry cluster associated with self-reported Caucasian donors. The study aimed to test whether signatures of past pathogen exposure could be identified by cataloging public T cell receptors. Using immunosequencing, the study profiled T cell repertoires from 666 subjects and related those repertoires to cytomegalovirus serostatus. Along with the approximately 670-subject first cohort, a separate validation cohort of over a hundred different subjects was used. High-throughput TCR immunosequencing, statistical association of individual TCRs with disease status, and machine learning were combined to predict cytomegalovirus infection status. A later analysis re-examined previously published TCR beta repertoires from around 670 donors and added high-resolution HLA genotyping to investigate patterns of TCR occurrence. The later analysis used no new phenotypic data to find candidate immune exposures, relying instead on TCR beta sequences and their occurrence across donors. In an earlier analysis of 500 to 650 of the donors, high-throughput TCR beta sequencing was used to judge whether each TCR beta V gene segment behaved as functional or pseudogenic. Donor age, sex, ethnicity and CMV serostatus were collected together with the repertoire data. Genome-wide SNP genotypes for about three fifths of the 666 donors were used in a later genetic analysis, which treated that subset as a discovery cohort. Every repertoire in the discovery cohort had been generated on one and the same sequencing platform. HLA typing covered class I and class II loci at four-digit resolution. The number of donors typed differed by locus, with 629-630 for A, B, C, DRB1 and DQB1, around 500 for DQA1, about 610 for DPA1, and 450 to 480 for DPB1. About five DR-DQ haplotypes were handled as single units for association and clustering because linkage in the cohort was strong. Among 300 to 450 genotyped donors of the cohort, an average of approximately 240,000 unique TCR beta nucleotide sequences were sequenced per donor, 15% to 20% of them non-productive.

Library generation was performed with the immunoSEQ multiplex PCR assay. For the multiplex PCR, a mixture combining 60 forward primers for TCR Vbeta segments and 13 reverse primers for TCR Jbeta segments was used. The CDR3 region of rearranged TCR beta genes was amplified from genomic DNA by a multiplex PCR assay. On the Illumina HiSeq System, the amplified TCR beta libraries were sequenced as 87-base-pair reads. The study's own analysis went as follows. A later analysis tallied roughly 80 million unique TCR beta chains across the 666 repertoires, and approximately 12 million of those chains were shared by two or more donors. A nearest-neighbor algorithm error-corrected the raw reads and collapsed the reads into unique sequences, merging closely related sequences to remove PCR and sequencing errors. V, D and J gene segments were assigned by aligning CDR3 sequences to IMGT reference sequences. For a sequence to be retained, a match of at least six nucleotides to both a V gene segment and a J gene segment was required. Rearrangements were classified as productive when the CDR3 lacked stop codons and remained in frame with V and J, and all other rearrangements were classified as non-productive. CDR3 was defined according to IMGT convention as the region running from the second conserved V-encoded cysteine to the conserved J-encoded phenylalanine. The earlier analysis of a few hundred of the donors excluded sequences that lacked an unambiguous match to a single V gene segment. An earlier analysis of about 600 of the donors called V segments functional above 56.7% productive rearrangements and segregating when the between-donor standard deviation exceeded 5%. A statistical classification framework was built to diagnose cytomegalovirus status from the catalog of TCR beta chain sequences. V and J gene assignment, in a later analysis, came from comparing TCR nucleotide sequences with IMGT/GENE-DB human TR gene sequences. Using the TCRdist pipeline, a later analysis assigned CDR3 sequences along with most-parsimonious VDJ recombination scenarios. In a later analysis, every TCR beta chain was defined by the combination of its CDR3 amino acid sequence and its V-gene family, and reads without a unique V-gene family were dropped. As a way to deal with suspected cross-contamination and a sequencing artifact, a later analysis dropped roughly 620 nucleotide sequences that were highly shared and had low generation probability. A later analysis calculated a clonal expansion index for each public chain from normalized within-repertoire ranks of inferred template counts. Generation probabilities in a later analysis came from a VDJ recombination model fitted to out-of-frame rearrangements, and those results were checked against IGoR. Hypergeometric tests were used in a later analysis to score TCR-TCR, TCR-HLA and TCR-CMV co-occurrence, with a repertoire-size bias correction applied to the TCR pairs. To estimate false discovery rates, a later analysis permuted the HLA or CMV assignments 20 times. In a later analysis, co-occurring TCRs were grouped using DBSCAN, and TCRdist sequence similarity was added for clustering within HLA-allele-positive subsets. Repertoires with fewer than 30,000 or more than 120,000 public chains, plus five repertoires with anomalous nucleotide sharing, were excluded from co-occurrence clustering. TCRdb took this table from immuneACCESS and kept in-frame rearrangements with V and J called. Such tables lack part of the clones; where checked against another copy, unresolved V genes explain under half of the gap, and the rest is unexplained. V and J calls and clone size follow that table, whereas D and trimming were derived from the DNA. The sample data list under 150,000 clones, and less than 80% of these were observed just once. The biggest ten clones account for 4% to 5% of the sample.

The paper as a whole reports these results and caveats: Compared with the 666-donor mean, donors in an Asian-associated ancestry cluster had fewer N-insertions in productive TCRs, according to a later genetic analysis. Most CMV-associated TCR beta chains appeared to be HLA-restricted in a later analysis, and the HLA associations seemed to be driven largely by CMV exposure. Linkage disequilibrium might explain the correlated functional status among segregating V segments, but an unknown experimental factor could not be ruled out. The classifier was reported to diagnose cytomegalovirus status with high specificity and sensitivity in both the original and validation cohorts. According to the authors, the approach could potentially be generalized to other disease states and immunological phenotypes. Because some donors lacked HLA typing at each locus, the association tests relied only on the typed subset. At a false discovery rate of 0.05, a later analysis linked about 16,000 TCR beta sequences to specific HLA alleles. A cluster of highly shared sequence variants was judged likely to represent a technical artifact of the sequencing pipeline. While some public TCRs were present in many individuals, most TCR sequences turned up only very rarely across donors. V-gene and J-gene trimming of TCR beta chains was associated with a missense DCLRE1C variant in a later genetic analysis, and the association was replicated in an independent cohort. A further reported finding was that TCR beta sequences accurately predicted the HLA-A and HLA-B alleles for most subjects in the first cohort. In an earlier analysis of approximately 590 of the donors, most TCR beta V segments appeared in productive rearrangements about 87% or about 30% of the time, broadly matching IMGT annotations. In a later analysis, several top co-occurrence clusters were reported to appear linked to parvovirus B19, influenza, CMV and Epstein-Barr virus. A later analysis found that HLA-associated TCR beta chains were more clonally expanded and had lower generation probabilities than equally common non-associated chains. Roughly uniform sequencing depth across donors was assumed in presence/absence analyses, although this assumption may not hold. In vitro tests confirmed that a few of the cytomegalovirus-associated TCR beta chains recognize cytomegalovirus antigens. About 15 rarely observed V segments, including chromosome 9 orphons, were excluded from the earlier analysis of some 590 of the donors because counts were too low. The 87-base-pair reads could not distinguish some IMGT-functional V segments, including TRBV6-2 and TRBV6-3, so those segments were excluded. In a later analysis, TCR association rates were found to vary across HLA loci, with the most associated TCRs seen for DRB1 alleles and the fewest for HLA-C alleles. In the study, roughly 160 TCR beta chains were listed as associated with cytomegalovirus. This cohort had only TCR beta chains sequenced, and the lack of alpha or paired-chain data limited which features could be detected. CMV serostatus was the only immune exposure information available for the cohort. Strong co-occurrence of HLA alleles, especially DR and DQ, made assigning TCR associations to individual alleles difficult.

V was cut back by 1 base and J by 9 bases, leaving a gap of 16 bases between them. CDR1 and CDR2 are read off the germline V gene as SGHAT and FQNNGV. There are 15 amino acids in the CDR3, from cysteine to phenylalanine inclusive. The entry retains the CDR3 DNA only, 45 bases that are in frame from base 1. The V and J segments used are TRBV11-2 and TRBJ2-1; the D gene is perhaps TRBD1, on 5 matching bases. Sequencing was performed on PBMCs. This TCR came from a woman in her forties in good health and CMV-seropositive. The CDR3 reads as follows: CASSLVPPGQGEQFF. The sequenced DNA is TGTGCCAGCAGCTTAGTTCCGCCGGGTCAGGGTGAGCAGTTCTTC.